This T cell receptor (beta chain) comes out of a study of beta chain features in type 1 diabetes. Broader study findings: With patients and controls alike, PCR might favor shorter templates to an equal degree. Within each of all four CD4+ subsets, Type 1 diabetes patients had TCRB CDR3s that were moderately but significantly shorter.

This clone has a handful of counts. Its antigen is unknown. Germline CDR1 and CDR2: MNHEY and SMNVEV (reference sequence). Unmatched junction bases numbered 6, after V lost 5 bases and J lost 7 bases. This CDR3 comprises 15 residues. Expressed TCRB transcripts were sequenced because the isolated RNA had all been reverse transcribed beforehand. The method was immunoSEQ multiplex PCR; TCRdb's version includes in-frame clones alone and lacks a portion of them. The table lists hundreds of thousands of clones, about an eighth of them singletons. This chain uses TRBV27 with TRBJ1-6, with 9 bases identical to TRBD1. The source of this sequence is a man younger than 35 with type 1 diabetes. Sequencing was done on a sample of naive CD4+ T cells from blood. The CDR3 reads CASSPQGAGNSPLHF. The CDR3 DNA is TGTGCCAGCAGTCCACAGGGGGCCGGGAATTCACCCCTCCACTTT.